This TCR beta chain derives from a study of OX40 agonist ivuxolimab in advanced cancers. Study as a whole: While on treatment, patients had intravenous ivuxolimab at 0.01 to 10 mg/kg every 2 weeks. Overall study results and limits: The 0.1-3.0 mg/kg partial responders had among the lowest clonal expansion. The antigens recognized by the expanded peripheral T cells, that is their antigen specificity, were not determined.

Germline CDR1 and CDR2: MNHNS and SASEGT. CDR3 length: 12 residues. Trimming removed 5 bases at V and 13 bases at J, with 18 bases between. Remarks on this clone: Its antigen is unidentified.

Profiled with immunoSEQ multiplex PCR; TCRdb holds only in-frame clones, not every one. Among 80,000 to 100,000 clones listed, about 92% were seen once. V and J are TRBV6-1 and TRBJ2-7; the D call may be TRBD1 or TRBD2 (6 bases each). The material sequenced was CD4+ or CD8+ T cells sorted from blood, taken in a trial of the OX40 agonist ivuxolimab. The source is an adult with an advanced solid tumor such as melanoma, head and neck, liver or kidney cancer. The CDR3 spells CASSTPGEDPYF. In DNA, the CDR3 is TGTGCCAGCAGTACACCAGGGGAGGATCCATACTTC.